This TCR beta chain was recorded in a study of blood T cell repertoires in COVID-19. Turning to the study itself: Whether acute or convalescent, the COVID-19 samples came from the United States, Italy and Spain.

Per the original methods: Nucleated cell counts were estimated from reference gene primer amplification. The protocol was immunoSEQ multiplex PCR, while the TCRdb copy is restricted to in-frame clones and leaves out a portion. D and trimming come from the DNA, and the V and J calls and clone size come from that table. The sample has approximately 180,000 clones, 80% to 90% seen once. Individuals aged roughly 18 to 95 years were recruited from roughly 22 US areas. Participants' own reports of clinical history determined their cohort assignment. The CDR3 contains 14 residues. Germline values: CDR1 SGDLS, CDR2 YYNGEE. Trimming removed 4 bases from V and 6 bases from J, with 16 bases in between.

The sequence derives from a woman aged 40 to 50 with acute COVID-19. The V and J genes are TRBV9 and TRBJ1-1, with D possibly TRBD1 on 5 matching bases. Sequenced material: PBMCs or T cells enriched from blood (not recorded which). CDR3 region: CASSPLSTGAEAFF. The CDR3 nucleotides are TGTGCCAGCAGCCCCCTGAGCACGGGGGCTGAAGCTTTCTTT. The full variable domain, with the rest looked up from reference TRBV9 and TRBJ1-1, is DSGVTQTPKHLITATGQRVTLRCSPRSGDLSVYWYQQSLDQGLQFLIQYYNGEERAKGNILERFSAQQFPDLHSELNLSSLELGDSALYFCASSPLSTGAEAFFGQGTRLTVV.